A single T cell receptor beta chain is shown here with its context. The data belong to a study of control samples from healthy donors and cancer patients. Profiling relied on immunoSEQ multiplex PCR, and the TCRdb table lists in-frame clones only, not all of them. The sample lists about 110,000 clones, around 80% occurring once. The sequence was obtained from a man between 18 and 35 years old in good health. Sequencing used blood.

The CDR3 spells CASSLQRGSPYEQYF. The CDR3 DNA reads as TGTGCCAGCAGCTTACAGCGGGGTTCGCCCTACGAGCAGTACTTC. This chain connects TRBV7-2 to TRBJ2-7, with 7 bases fitting TRBD2. J was trimmed by 2 bases and V by 2 bases; bases with no gene match: 6. The CDR3 consists of 15 residues. CDR1 is SGHTA, CDR2 FQGNSA, per germline.